The 25 T cell receptor beta chains listed next were all sequenced from one sample in a study of control samples from healthy donors and cancer patients. Profiled with immunoSEQ multiplex PCR; TCRdb holds only in-frame clones, not every one. The sample shows 70,000 to 85,000 clones, approximately 82% of them seen only once. The sequencing sample was made of PBMCs. The receptor source for this set is a man aged 55 to 70 with head and neck cancer.

This sequence joins TRBV7-9 and TRBJ1-5; 10 bases line up with TRBD1. CDR3 length equals 14 residues. With V trimmed by 6 bases and J by 5 bases, 4 bases remained unmatched. Germline CDR1 is SEHNR and CDR2 is FQNEAQ (reference sequence). The CDR3: CASSPGTGDQPQHF. The CDR3 DNA reads as TGTGCCAGCAGTCCCGGGACAGGGGATCAGCCCCAGCATTTT.

This clone showed up just a few times. Germline and junction disagree at one end, which may indicate a read error. The chain combines TRBV5-8 with TRBJ1-5; D may be TRBD1 (5 bases). This CDR3 spans 16 amino acids. Germline CDR1 is SGHTS and CDR2 is YDEGEE. CDR3 sequence: CASSLGWQGSNQPQHF. The CDR3 DNA sequence: TGTGCCAGCAGTTTGGGTTGGCAGGGAAGCAATCAGCCCCAGCATTTT.

The chain recombines TRBV5-6 with TRBJ1-1; D is uncertain. CDR1 is SGHDT and CDR2 is YYEEEE in the germline V gene. Trimming cost V 5 bases and J 1 base, with 12 bases left between them. This CDR3 contains 14 residues. CDR3: CASREIDGNTEAFF. The CDR3 bases are TGTGCCAGCAGGGAAATCGACGGGAACACTGAAGCTTTCTTT. Filled out from reference TRBV5-6 and TRBJ1-1, the complete variable domain reads DAGVTQSPTHLIKTRGQQVTLRCSPKSGHDTVSWYQQALGQGPQFIFQYYEEEERQRGNFPDRFSGHQFPNYSSELNVNALLLGDSALYLCASREIDGNTEAFFGQGTRLTVV.

V gene TRBV7-8 combines with J gene TRBJ2-7; the match to TRBD1 covers 7 bases. Germline CDR1 reads SGHVS; CDR2 reads FQNEAQ. The J segment lost 4 bases and the V segment lost 1 base, leaving 10 bases of the junction unmatched. The CDR3 runs 16 residues. As DNA, the CDR3 is TGTGCCAGCAGCTTAGAACCCCGGCAGGGGGTGTACGAGCAGTACTTC. This gives the protein CASSLEPRQGVYEQYF.

The chain recombines TRBV18 with TRBJ2-1; the match to TRBD2 covers 12 bases. Germline lookup yields CDR1 KGHSH and CDR2 LQKENI. This CDR3 comprises 17 residues. V was clipped by 6 bases and J by 3 bases; unmatched bases: 9. The CDR3 DNA follows: TGTGCCAGCTCTCTAAGTCTAGCGGGAGGGTTCTACAATGAGCAGTTCTTC. Translating gives CASSLSLAGGFYNEQFF.

This clone was detected only a few times. The genes are TRBV10-2 and TRBJ2-7; weak D call: TRBD1 (6 bases). Germline values: CDR1 WSHSY, CDR2 SAAADI. The CDR3 spans 15 residues. The V gene lost 6 bases and the J gene lost 7 bases, with 22 bases spanning the gap. The CDR3 loop is CASSSRWQGRGEQYF. CDR3 sequence (DNA): TGCGCCAGCAGCTCCCGGTGGCAGGGGAGAGGTGAGCAGTACTTC.

This clone was observed a few times. The chain couples TRBV28 to TRBJ1-2; TRBD1 matches at 9 bases. Germline loops: CDR1 MDHEN, CDR2 SYDVKM. Trimming cost V 3 bases and J 4 bases; bases outside gene matches: 12. This CDR3 comprises 17 residues. The CDR3 sequence: CASSFGTGLFLGYGYTF. In nucleotides, the CDR3 is TGTGCCAGCAGTTTCGGGACAGGGCTTTTTTTGGGCTATGGCTACACCTTC.

The CDR3 nucleotides are TGTGCCAGCAGCGTAGAGATTGGGGGGAGTGAGCAGTTCTTC. Its protein product is CASSVEIGGSEQFF. The chain combines TRBV9 with TRBJ2-1, with D maybe TRBD2 (6 bases). The germline V gene encodes CDR1 SGDLS and CDR2 YYNGEE. There are 14 residues in the CDR3. V lost 0 bases to trimming and J lost 9 bases, with 13 bases between them.

J is TRBJ1-1 and V is TRBV27; D remains unclear. Deletions cut 4 bases from V and 7 bases from J, with 16 bases between. The CDR3 spans 14 residues. Germline lookup yields CDR1 MNHEY and CDR2 SMNVEV (reference sequence). CDR3 in DNA: TGTGCCAGCAGTTCCGGGAATGTCCTGAGTGAAGCTTTCTTT. It translates to CASSSGNVLSEAFF.

To note about this clone: Other DNA sequences in the sample encode the same CDR3. The rearrangement joins TRBV28 to TRBJ2-7; D call uncertain. Germline CDR1 MDHEN, CDR2 SYDVKM. The CDR3 consists of 11 residues. V lost 2 bases and J lost 7, with 6 bases in between. The chain's CDR3 is CASSLSREQYF. Here the CDR3 DNA reads TGTGCCAGCAGTTTAAGTCGGGAGCAGTACTTC.

The V gene is TRBV10-3, the J gene TRBJ1-2; D call uncertain. V was shortened by 10 bases and J by 4 bases, with 16 bases between the two germline ends. This CDR3 spans 13 amino acids. The germline V gene has CDR1 ENHRY and CDR2 SYGVKD. The CDR3 nucleotides read TGTGCCAGAATGAGGGAGGATGGCTATGGCTACACCTTC. Its translation: CARMREDGYGYTF.

This clone was counted a single time. The chain recombines TRBV6-5 with TRBJ1-1, with D tentatively TRBD1 (5 bases). V lost 2 bases and J lost 7, with 14 bases in between. Per germline, CDR1 MNHEY and CDR2 SVGAGI. This CDR3 spans 14 amino acids. The CDR3 loop reads CASSYGWDLNEAFF. The CDR3 coding sequence is TGTGCCAGCAGTTACGGGTGGGACCTTAATGAAGCTTTCTTT.

This rearrangement joins TRBV19 to TRBJ2-4; weak D call: TRBD1 (5 bases). In germline, CDR1 is LNHDA, CDR2 SQIVND (reference sequence). This CDR3 spans 13 amino acids. V was trimmed by 5 bases and J by 8 bases, leaving 13 bases between them. The CDR3 nucleotides are TGTGCCAGTAGTCCCCAGGGTACGGACATTCAGTACTTC. This translates into CASSPQGTDIQYF. The variable domain in full, with the rest retrieved from reference TRBV19 and TRBJ2-4, is DGGITQSPKYLFRKEGQNVTLSCEQNLNHDAMYWYRQDPGQGLRLIYYSQIVNDFQKGDIAEGYSVSREKKESFPLTVTSAQKNPTAFYLCASSPQGTDIQYFGAGTRLSVL.

The chain recombines TRBV19 with TRBJ2-7; 8 nucleotides align to TRBD2. Germline values: CDR1 LNHDA, CDR2 SQIVND (reference sequence). Trimming removed 5 bases from V and 4 bases from J; junction bases left unmatched: 10. This CDR3 has 15 amino acids. CDR3 sequence reads: CASSDPGLVSYEQYF. The CDR3 nucleotides read TGTGCCAGTAGTGATCCGGGACTAGTAAGTTACGAGCAGTACTTC. Full variable domain (remainder filled in from reference TRBV19 and TRBJ2-7): DGGITQSPKYLFRKEGQNVTLSCEQNLNHDAMYWYRQDPGQGLRLIYYSQIVNDFQKGDIAEGYSVSREKKESFPLTVTSAQKNPTAFYLCASSDPGLVSYEQYFGPGTRLTVT.

The chain uses TRBV5-1 and TRBJ2-1, with TRBD2 matching 10 bases. Germline assignment: CDR1 SGHRS and CDR2 YFSETQ. V shed 3 bases, J shed 8 bases, and the junction held 14 bases outside the gene matches. CDR3 length: 17 amino acids. The CDR3 here is CASSWGASGSRGYEQFF. The DNA for the CDR3 is TGCGCCAGCAGCTGGGGGGCTAGCGGGAGCCGGGGTTATGAGCAGTTCTTC. Full variable domain (missing parts from reference TRBV5-1 and TRBJ2-1): KAGVTQTPRYLIKTRGQQVTLSCSPISGHRSVSWYQQTPGQGLQFLFEYFSETQRNKGNFPGRFSGRQFSNSRSEMNVSTLELGDSALYLCASSWGASGSRGYEQFFGPGTRLTVL.

Many counts were recorded for this clone. The V call is TRBV5-5, the J call TRBJ2-7; TRBD2 agrees at 12 bases. The CDR3 consists of 17 residues. After removal of 1 base from V and 0 bases from J, the junction contained 5 bases not matched to a gene. Germline V gene lookup returns CDR1 SGHKS and CDR2 YYEKEE (reference sequence). In DNA, the CDR3 is TGTGCCAGCAGCTTGATAGGACTAGCGGGAATCTCCTACGAGCAGTACTTC. Amino acid sequence: CASSLIGLAGISYEQYF.

This chain uses TRBV30 with TRBJ1-4; D not certain. CDR3 length equals 15 residues. The germline V gene has CDR1 GTSNPN and CDR2 SVGIG (reference sequence). Trimming cost V 7 bases and J 0 bases, with 15 bases left between them. CDR3 DNA sequence: TGTGCCTATCGACACCGTGGTGCAACTAATGAAAAACTGTTTTTT. Translating it yields CAYRHRGATNEKLFF.

The chain couples TRBV18 to TRBJ1-2; D gene unclear. The CDR3 totals 14 residues. Deletions cut 3 bases from V and 4 bases from J, with 12 bases between. Germline values: CDR1 KGHSH, CDR2 LQKENI. CDR3 amino acids: CASSPFRSAYGYTF. CDR3 in DNA: TGTGCCAGCTCACCTTTCAGGTCGGCCTATGGCTACACCTTC.

V gene TRBV10-1 combines with J gene TRBJ2-1; D remains unclear. V lost 0 bases and J lost 7, with 10 bases in between. Germline V gene data show CDR1 as WNHNN and CDR2 as SYGVQD (reference sequence). The CDR3 spans 14 residues. The CDR3 DNA is TGCGCCAGCAGTGAGTCTAGGGTCTCGAATGAGCAGTTCTTC. Translating gives CASSESRVSNEQFF.

In the case of this clone: This same CDR3 is encoded by further DNA sequences in the sample. V and J are TRBV5-1 and TRBJ2-1, with 10 positions matching TRBD2. Germline values: CDR1 SGHRS, CDR2 YFSETQ. The CDR3 loop spans 16 amino acids. Germline trimming cut 2 bases from V and 2 bases from J; bases unmatched to any gene: 4. The CDR3 is CASSLAAGGPYNEQFF. The CDR3 nucleotides are TGCGCCAGCAGCTTAGCAGCGGGAGGGCCCTACAATGAGCAGTTCTTC.

The rearrangement links TRBV6-6 to TRBJ2-3, with D possibly being TRBD2 (7 bases). The CDR3 runs to 15 residues. Trimming shortened V by 6 bases and J by 5 bases, and 18 bases separated the two germline ends. Germline CDR1 and CDR2: MNHNY and SVGAGI (reference sequence). The CDR3 region is CASRKSGVGGDTQYF. DNA of the CDR3: TGTGCCAGCAGGAAGAGCGGGGTAGGGGGAGATACGCAGTATTTT.

This clone was recorded a few times. The genes are TRBV16 and TRBJ2-7, with TRBD1 identical over 7 bases. The CDR3 has 14 amino acids. The germline CDR1 and CDR2 sequences are KGHSY and FQNENV. The J segment lost 4 bases and the V segment lost 0 bases, leaving 3 bases of the junction unmatched. CDR3: CASSQSARGYEQYF. CDR3 coding DNA: TGTGCCAGCAGCCAATCTGCCAGGGGGTACGAGCAGTACTTC.

The rearrangement uses TRBV16 and TRBJ2-1; 12 bases line up with TRBD2. The J segment lost 12 bases and the V segment lost 0 bases, leaving 3 bases of the junction unmatched. CDR3 size: 14 residues. Germline CDR1 and CDR2: KGHSY and FQNENV. In nucleotides, the CDR3 is TGTGCCAGCAGCCAATCCGGGACTAGCGGGTGGCAGTTCTTC. Protein sequence: CASSQSGTSGWQFF.

In this sample, this clone turned up once. V usage is TRBV15 and J usage is TRBJ1-4, with D possibly matching TRBD1 (5 bases). Germline values: CDR1 LNHNV, CDR2 YYDKDF (reference sequence). The CDR3 contains 16 residues. V lost 6 bases to trimming and J lost 0 bases, with 14 bases between them. CDR3 sequence: CATSRARVATNEKLFF. As DNA, the CDR3 is TGTGCCACCAGTCGGGCCAGGGTTGCAACTAATGAAAAACTGTTTTTT.

The chain employs TRBV18 and TRBJ2-4, with 8 bases fitting TRBD2. From germline, CDR1 is KGHSH and CDR2 LQKENI. There are 17 residues in the CDR3. V lost 6 bases and J lost 5; bases outside the gene matches: 15. Here the CDR3 reads CASSRTSTSASENIQYF. Written as DNA, the CDR3 is TGTGCCAGCTCTCGAACCTCGACTAGCGCGAGCGAAAACATTCAGTACTTC.